The 31 T cell receptor beta chains in this list originate from one sample, sequenced in a study of T cell responses to AZD1222 COVID-19 vaccine (dated by TCRdb to 2020 to 2023). This specimen's time point label, per the study, means: baseline before first vaccination. Library preparation used the immunoSEQ multiplex PCR assay. TCRdb carries this immuneACCESS record with in-frame sequences only. Its versions omit some clonotypes, under half of them owing to an unresolved V gene in the studies checked, with the rest unexplained. Recorded for this sample are about 110,000 clones; about nine tenths of them occurred a single time. About 4.5% of the sample is taken by the ten largest. Sequencing was performed on peripheral blood, taken on day 0 of AZD1222 vaccination. The receptors here all came from an adult in good health.

This clone was observed once. The CDR3 loop reads CASSPASTDTQYF. The CDR3, as DNA: TGTGCCAGCTCACCTGCTTCCACAGATACGCAGTATTTT. J is TRBJ2-3 and V is TRBV18; D ambiguous. Germline CDR1 KGHSH, CDR2 LQKENI. The CDR3 has 13 residues. The germline V and J ends were trimmed by 3 bases and 2 bases, with 6 bases remaining between them.

CDR3 DNA: TGCAGCGTGACTAGCGGGGTGAGGGGAGATACGCAGTATTTT. Amino acids: CSVTSGVRGDTQYF. The genes are TRBV29-1 and TRBJ2-3; TRBD2 agrees at 11 bases. The CDR3 totals 14 residues. Germline loops: CDR1 SQVTM, CDR2 ANQGSEA. J was trimmed by 5 bases and V by 6 bases; bases with no gene match: 7.

The chain is built from TRBV23-1 and TRBJ2-7; a weak D match, TRBD2 (6 bases). TRBV23-1 is assigned to the ORF class and has an uncertain function. The CDR3 runs to 17 residues. Trimming removed 6 bases from V and 6 bases from J, with 27 bases in between. The CDR3 nucleotides read TGCGCCAGCAGCCTCGACCGGGCCGGTCTAGTGGGGGGCGAGCAGTACTTC. This encodes CASSLDRAGLVGGEQYF.

The chain carries TRBV29-1 and TRBJ1-1; D remains ambiguous. V lost 4 bases to trimming and J lost 1 base, with 13 bases between them. The CDR3 has 14 residues. Germline V lookup: CDR1 SQVTM, CDR2 ANQGSEA. Here the CDR3 DNA reads TGCAGCGTTGTTTCTCTCAGGACGAACACTGAAGCTTTCTTT. Encoded protein: CSVVSLRTNTEAFF.

The chain combines TRBV9 with TRBJ1-2; 8 positions agree with TRBD1. The junction had 7 bases not matched to a gene; V was cut back by 2 bases and J by 4 bases. This CDR3 is 15 amino acids long. Germline V gene lookup returns CDR1 SGDLS and CDR2 YYNGEE. As DNA, the CDR3 is TGTGCCAGCAGCGTGGGGACAGGTGGGTCCTATGGCTACACCTTC. Its translation: CASSVGTGGSYGYTF.

This rearrangement joins TRBV9 to TRBJ2-7, with D unclear. The V gene lost 5 bases and the J gene lost 3 bases, with 18 bases spanning the gap. The CDR3 has 15 amino acids. Germline lookup yields CDR1 SGDLS and CDR2 YYNGEE. The CDR3 DNA reads TGTGCCAGCAGTATAGATTCAAGTTTCCACTACGAGCAGTACTTC. It translates to CASSIDSSFHYEQYF.

V gene TRBV9 combines with J gene TRBJ1-3; TRBD1 matches 8 bases. The V segment lost 3 bases and the J segment 7 bases; nucleotides outside the gene matches: 9. Germline assignment: CDR1 SGDLS and CDR2 YYNGEE. CDR3 length equals 15 residues. In DNA, the CDR3 is TGTGCCAGCAGCGCACAGACAGGGGTTGGGAACACCATATATTTT. It translates to CASSAQTGVGNTIYF.

CDR3 region: CASRKTGITNYGYTF. In DNA, the CDR3 is TGTGCCAGCAGGAAGACGGGAATCACTAACTATGGCTACACCTTC. The rearrangement links TRBV6-5 to TRBJ1-2; D is uncertain. The CDR3 runs 15 residues. CDR1 and CDR2 from the germline V gene are MNHEY and SVGAGI. The V end lost 6 bases, the J end lost 0 bases, and 14 bases lay between the germline ends.

This rearrangement joins TRBV4-3 to TRBJ2-3, with D perhaps assigned TRBD1 or TRBD2 (5 bases each). This CDR3 has 15 residues. Trimming stripped 0 bases from V and 8 bases from J, with 15 bases between. Germline CDR1 reads LGHNA; CDR2 reads YSLEER. CDR3 protein: CASSQEEGSSGTQYF. CDR3 DNA sequence: TGCGCCAGCAGCCAAGAAGAGGGGAGCAGCGGTACGCAGTATTTT.

The count of this clone is one. The rearrangement uses TRBV13 and TRBJ2-5, with 8 bases lining up with TRBD1. V trimming: 0 bases; J trimming: 5 bases; junction bases outside the gene matches: 5. CDR1 is PRHDT and CDR2 is FYEKMQ in the germline V gene (reference sequence). The CDR3 extends over 15 amino acids. In DNA, the CDR3 is TGTGCCAGCAGCTTAGGCACAGGGGGAGTGGAGACCCAGTACTTC. This translates into CASSLGTGGVETQYF.

The J gene is TRBJ2-7, the V gene TRBV21-1; TRBD1 is the table's D call, not checked against the DNA. TRBV21-1 is given as a pseudogene. The CDR3 is 16 residues long. CDR3 nucleotide sequence: TGTGCCAGCAGCTCCAAGGGCAGGGGGGAATCCTACGAGCAGTACTTC. This codes for CASSSKGRGESYEQYF.

This clone has only a few counts. The V and J genes are TRBV7-6 and TRBJ2-7; 9 nucleotides line up with TRBD2. V lost 5 bases, J lost 0 bases, and 8 bases stayed unmatched. The CDR3 is made up of 16 amino acids. The germline V gene has CDR1 SGHVS and CDR2 FNYEAQ. The CDR3, as DNA: TGTGCCAGCAGCGATATAGCGGGGGAACCCTCCTACGAGCAGTACTTC. Its protein product is CASSDIAGEPSYEQYF.

The J gene is TRBJ2-7, the V gene TRBV5-4; 7 nucleotides match TRBD2. The V gene's germline CDR1 is SGHNT and CDR2 YYREEE (reference sequence). Trimming cost V 4 bases and J 0 bases; bases outside gene matches: 7. The CDR3 is 15 amino acids. The CDR3 DNA sequence: TGTGCCAGCAGCCCTGGGGGGGATCCCTCCTACGAGCAGTACTTC. It codes for CASSPGGDPSYEQYF.

V and J are TRBV11-3 and TRBJ2-1; TRBD2 matches 13 bases. Unmatched junction bases numbered 5, after V lost 1 base and J lost 8 bases. The CDR3 spans 16 residues. Germline CDR1 is SGHNT and CDR2 is YENEEA. The CDR3 bases are TGTGCCAGCAGCTTAGGAGGGACTAGCGGGGCGCATGAGCAGTTCTTC. Translated: CASSLGGTSGAHEQFF.

V is TRBV2 and J is TRBJ1-1; the D is unclear. The CDR3 totals 11 residues. V lost 5 bases and J lost 7, with 8 bases in between. Germline-derived CDR1 and CDR2 are SNHLY and FYNNEI. This CDR3 reads CASSTYSEAFF. Here the CDR3 DNA reads TGTGCCAGCAGTACGTACAGTGAAGCTTTCTTT.

This rearrangement joins TRBV6-5 to TRBJ2-4; D unresolved. Trimming cost V 2 bases and J 0 bases, with 8 bases left between them. Germline V lookup: CDR1 MNHEY, CDR2 SVGAGI. This CDR3 has 15 residues. This CDR3 reads CASSYDFLAKNIQYF. CDR3 nucleotides: TGTGCCAGCAGTTACGACTTCTTAGCCAAAAACATTCAGTACTTC.

The chain uses TRBV2 and TRBJ1-4; maybe TRBD1 (5 bases). Trimming left V 3 bases short and J 5 bases short, with 13 bases between. CDR3 length equals 15 residues. Per germline, CDR1 SNHLY and CDR2 FYNNEI. The CDR3 region has the DNA TGTGCCAGCAGTGATCTGAGACAGAGCAATGAAAAACTGTTTTTT. Translating gives CASSDLRQSNEKLFF.

V is TRBV5-6 and J is TRBJ2-7, with D possibly TRBD1 on 6 matching bases. The length of the CDR3 is 15 residues. CDR1 and CDR2 (germline): SGHDT, YYEEEE. V lost 4 bases and J 2 bases, leaving 16 bases between the germline ends. The CDR3 nucleotides are TGTGCCAGCAGCCATGGACAGTTTGGGGCCTACGAGCAGTACTTC. Protein: CASSHGQFGAYEQYF.

The chain joins TRBV5-1 to TRBJ2-1; 8 nucleotides match TRBD2. V gave up 4 bases and J gave up 4 bases; unmatched junction bases: 10. The CDR3 has 16 amino acids. Germline V lookup: CDR1 SGHRS, CDR2 YFSETQ. CDR3 sequence (DNA): TGCGCCAGCAGCCATGACGGGAGGGCCGGGTACAATGAGCAGTTCTTC. Its translation is CASSHDGRAGYNEQFF.

This chain connects TRBV14 to TRBJ1-6; D not resolved. In germline, CDR1 is SGHDN, CDR2 FVKESK. The CDR3 is made up of 15 amino acids. Trimming took 0 bases from V and 3 from J, leaving 6 bases between them. The CDR3 reads CASSQDSLYNSPLHF. CDR3 DNA: TGTGCCAGCAGCCAAGACAGCCTCTATAATTCACCCCTCCACTTT.

The chain employs TRBV2 and TRBJ1-6; tentative D call: TRBD1 (5 bases). The CDR3 spans 13 residues. Germline CDR1 SNHLY, CDR2 FYNNEI. Deletions cut 4 bases from V and 10 bases from J, with 11 bases between. CDR3 amino acids: CASSAFQGSPLHF. CDR3 nucleotide sequence: TGTGCCAGCAGTGCCTTTCAGGGCTCACCCCTCCACTTT.

The chain uses TRBV9 and TRBJ2-1; D gene uncertain. V lost 5 bases and J 9 bases, leaving 12 bases between the germline ends. The CDR3 is 12 residues long. Germline CDR1 and CDR2: SGDLS and YYNGEE. DNA of the CDR3: TGTGCCAGCAGGGCTAACTCCCCTGAGCAGTTCTTC. It translates to CASRANSPEQFF.

In nucleotides, the CDR3 is TGTGCCAGCAGGGAAGCCGTAGCGTACAATGAGCAGTTCTTC. This sequence encodes CASREAVAYNEQFF. This chain links TRBV7-3 with TRBJ2-1, with D possibly matching TRBD2 (5 bases). Germline assignment: CDR1 SGHTA and CDR2 FQGTGA. V was shortened by 6 bases and J by 4 bases, with 13 bases between the two germline ends. The CDR3 is 14 residues long.

This chain uses TRBV30 with TRBJ1-1, with 7 bases that match TRBD1. This CDR3 is 16 amino acids long. Germline V CDR1 and CDR2: GTSNPN, SVGIG (reference sequence). V gave up 3 bases and J gave up 3 bases; unmatched junction bases: 13. The CDR3 loop reads CAWSQYGGQGDTEAFF. Written as DNA, the CDR3 is TGTGCCTGGAGCCAATACGGAGGGCAGGGGGACACTGAAGCTTTCTTT.

The rearrangement links TRBV30 to TRBJ1-2, with unresolved D. The CDR3 is 13 amino acids. Trimming cost V 3 bases and J 0 bases, with 8 bases left between them. Germline lookup yields CDR1 GTSNPN and CDR2 SVGIG (reference sequence). CDR3 amino acids: CAWSSNPNYGYTF. The CDR3 nucleotides read TGTGCCTGGAGCAGTAACCCTAACTATGGCTACACCTTC.

The chain is built from TRBV6-1 and TRBJ2-7; D is possibly TRBD2 (6 bases). Germline V lookup: CDR1 MNHNS, CDR2 SASEGT. The CDR3 extends over 14 amino acids. V lost 3 bases, J lost 3 bases, and 12 bases lay in between. The CDR3 spells CASSEGTQIYEQYF. The DNA of the CDR3 is TGTGCCAGCAGTGAGGGGACTCAAATCTACGAGCAGTACTTC.

The J gene is TRBJ1-2, the V gene TRBV6-1; D not certain. Trimming left V 3 bases short and J 7 bases short, with 9 bases between. This CDR3 comprises 12 residues. The germline gives CDR1 MNHNS, CDR2 SASEGT. CDR3 coding DNA: TGTGCCAGCAGTGACCCCACGGGTGGCTACACCTTC. This translates into CASSDPTGGYTF.

The rearrangement joins TRBV18 to TRBJ1-1; the D is unclear. The CDR3 has 11 residues. Germline-derived CDR1 and CDR2 are KGHSH and LQKENI. The V gene lost 3 bases and the J gene lost 7 bases, with 6 bases spanning the gap. Here the CDR3 reads CASSPLNEAFF. The CDR3 nucleotides read TGTGCCAGCTCACCTTTGAATGAAGCTTTCTTT. The complete variable domain, with remaining parts taken from reference TRBV18 and TRBJ1-1, reads NAGVMQNPRHLVRRRGQEARLRCSPMKGHSHVYWYRQLPEEGLKFMVYLQKENIIDESGMPKERFSAEFPKEGPSILRIQQVVRGDSAAYFCASSPLNEAFFGQGTRLTVV.

The chain links TRBV5-8 to TRBJ1-6; 9 nucleotides align to TRBD1. The CDR3 runs 12 residues. J gave up 14 bases and V 5 bases, and 5 bases lay outside the gene matches. From germline, CDR1 is SGHTS and CDR2 YDEGEE. The CDR3 DNA follows: TGTGCCAGCAGAGTAGGACAGGGGACCCTCCACTTT. It encodes CASRVGQGTLHF.

The chain couples TRBV6-5 to TRBJ1-2; the D is unclear. The CDR3 extends over 15 amino acids. With 6 bases removed from V and 3 bases from J, the gap between germline ends came to 17 bases. In germline, CDR1 is MNHEY, CDR2 SVGAGI. The CDR3 loop reads CASRSPGKGDYGYTF. DNA of the CDR3: TGTGCCAGCAGGTCCCCCGGAAAGGGTGACTATGGCTACACCTTC.

The chain combines TRBV7-8 with TRBJ2-2; 7 bases map to TRBD1. In germline, CDR1 is SGHVS, CDR2 FQNEAQ. J lost 3 bases, V lost 5 bases, and 6 bases had no gene match. The CDR3 sequence is 15 residues long. The chain's CDR3 is CASSPTGSDTGELFF. As DNA, the CDR3 is TGTGCCAGCAGCCCGACAGGGTCTGACACCGGGGAGCTGTTTTTT.